This T cell receptor beta chain was observed in a study of blood T cell repertoires in COVID-19. Study as a whole: The cDNA or gDNA used as material had been derived from T cells, B-cell-depleted T cells, or PBMCs.

From germline, CDR1 is LGHDT and CDR2 YNNKEL (reference sequence). Trimming removed 4 bases from V and 8 bases from J; junction bases left unmatched: 11. The CDR3 is 15 residues long. Recruitment covered about two dozen US areas and drew participants whose ages spanned about 18 to 95 years. Cohort placement rested on clinical history that participants reported themselves. Only in-frame clones appear in the TCRdb table, and some are missing; sequencing was by immunoSEQ multiplex PCR. The sample consists of roughly 400,000 clones, just under 90% of them appearing once. The chain employs TRBV3-1 (or the pseudogene TRBV3-2) and TRBJ1-2; 9 bases fit TRBD1. The sequence derives from a woman in her 30s who had recovered from COVID-19. The sample consisted of PBMCs or T cells enriched from blood (not recorded which). CDR3 protein: CASSREGQGRGGYTF. The DNA for the CDR3 is TGTGCCAGCAGCCGCGAGGGACAGGGCCGGGGAGGCTACACCTTC.